The text below deals with one T cell receptor (beta chain). The data stem from a study of shared clonotypes between healthy human individuals. The V segment lost 2 bases and the J segment 6 bases; nucleotides outside the gene matches: 10. Germline CDR1 is SGHTA and CDR2 is FQGTGA. This CDR3 has 16 residues. TCRdb keeps only in-frame clones here, not all; method: immunoSEQ multiplex PCR. The top ten hold around 11% of the sample, which has 470,000 or so clones, about 78% seen once. The donors, all of them Caucasian adults, lived in Nashville, Tennessee. This receptor was identified in a woman between 40 and 55 years old in good health. Some clones in this sample may be carry-over from other donors' samples. The sample consisted of PBMCs. The J gene is TRBJ2-1, the V gene TRBV7-3, with 7 bases matching TRBD2. The CDR3, as DNA: TGTGCCAGCAGCTTATCTGTCGGGAGGACGGCCAATGAGCAGTTCTTC. Protein: CASSLSVGRTANEQFF.